The 3 T cell receptor beta chains listed next were all sequenced from one sample in a study of OX40 agonist ivuxolimab in advanced cancers. Libraries were prepared by immunoSEQ multiplex PCR; TCRdb keeps only in-frame clonotypes and omits some of them. This table has 72,000 or so clones, about four fifths appearing once. Sequenced material: CD4+ or CD8+ T cells sorted from blood, taken in a trial of the OX40 agonist ivuxolimab. These receptors were obtained from an adult with an advanced solid tumor such as melanoma, head and neck, liver or kidney cancer.

The chain uses TRBV5-6 and TRBJ2-3; 9 bases match TRBD2. CDR3 size: 15 residues. Germline values: CDR1 SGHDT, CDR2 YYEEEE. V shed 2 bases, J shed 2 bases, and the junction held 3 bases outside the gene matches. This CDR3 is CASSFAGGTTDTQYF. In DNA form, the CDR3 reads TGTGCCAGCAGCTTTGCGGGGGGGACCACAGATACGCAGTATTTT.

The chain carries TRBV19 and TRBJ1-1; D unclear. CDR1 LNHDA and CDR2 SQIVND come from the germline V gene (reference sequence). The V end lost 7 bases, the J end lost 7 bases, and 16 bases lay between the germline ends. CDR3 length: 13 amino acids. The CDR3, as DNA: TGTGCCAGTAAATCGGGTCGGACGTTTGAAGCTTTCTTT. Translating it yields CASKSGRTFEAFF.

This clone appeared a single time. The chain couples TRBV7-2 to TRBJ1-2; D is unresolved. This CDR3 has 12 residues. Germline CDR1 and CDR2: SGHTA and FQGNSA. The germline V and J ends were trimmed by 9 bases and 1 base, with 9 bases remaining between them. The CDR3 loop is CASFSSNYGYTF. The CDR3 bases are TGTGCCAGTTTTAGCAGTAACTATGGCTACACCTTC.